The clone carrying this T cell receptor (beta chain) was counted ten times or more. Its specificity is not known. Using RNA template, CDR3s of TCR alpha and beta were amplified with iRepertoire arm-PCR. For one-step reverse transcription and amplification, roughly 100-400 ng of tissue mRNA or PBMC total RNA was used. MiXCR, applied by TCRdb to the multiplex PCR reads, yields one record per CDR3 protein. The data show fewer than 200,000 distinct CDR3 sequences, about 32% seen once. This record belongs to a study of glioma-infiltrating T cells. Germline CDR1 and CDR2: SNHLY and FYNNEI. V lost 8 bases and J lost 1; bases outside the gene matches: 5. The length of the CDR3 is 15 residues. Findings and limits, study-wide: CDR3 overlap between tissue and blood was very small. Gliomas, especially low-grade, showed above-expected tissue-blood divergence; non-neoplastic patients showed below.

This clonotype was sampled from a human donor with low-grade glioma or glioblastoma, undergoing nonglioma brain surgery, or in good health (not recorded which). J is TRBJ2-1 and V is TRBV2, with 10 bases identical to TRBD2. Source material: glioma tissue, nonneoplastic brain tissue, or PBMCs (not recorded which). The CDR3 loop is CASLRTSGSYNEQFF. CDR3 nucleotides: TGTGCCAGCCTGAGGACTAGCGGATCCTACAATGAGCAGTTCTTC.